This T cell receptor beta chain derives from a study of T cells in Graves' hyperthyroidism and ophthalmopathy. It was at first hyperthyroidism diagnosis, before any ophthalmopathy symptoms, that the blood sample was taken. CDR1 is LNHDA, CDR2 SQIVND, per germline (reference sequence). Trimming took 5 bases from V and 9 from J, leaving 11 bases between them. This CDR3 is built from 12 residues. TCR beta CDR3 regions were amplified from RNA transcripts. An initial round of RT-PCR targeting the TCR CDR3 relied on the HTBI primer set. TCRdb independently ran MiXCR on the multiplex PCR reads; one entry per CDR3 protein. The repertoire holds about 280,000 distinct CDR3 sequences, with approximately 26% as singletons. The study, taken as a whole, reports: Ophthalmopathy cases were set apart from stable hyperthyroidism by a 13 V-J model.

This clonotype was recorded many times. The antigen remains unidentified. The sequenced material came from blood. This rearrangement joins TRBV19 to TRBJ1-5; D might be TRBD1 (6 bases). This receptor was obtained from a middle-aged man with Graves' hyperthyroidism that later progressed to Graves' ophthalmopathy. The CDR3 DNA reads TGTGCCAGTAGTGACAGGTCTCTGCCCCAGCATTTT. Translating gives CASSDRSLPQHF.